One sample yielded the 2 T cell receptor beta chains listed below, sequenced in a study of technical replicates of blood from a handful of donors. The repertoire was sequenced with immunoSEQ multiplex PCR; TCRdb's copy has only in-frame clones and lacks some. The sample shows about 80,000 clones, under 99% of them seen only once. Sequencing used T cells isolated from PBMCs. Source of these receptors: a human donor in good health.

This sequence joins TRBV10-2 and TRBJ1-2; perhaps TRBD1 as D (6 bases). This CDR3 contains 13 residues. V lost 6 bases to trimming and J lost 5 bases, with 13 bases between them. Per the germline V gene, CDR1 is WSHSY and CDR2 is SAAADI. The CDR3 spells CASSSLDSYGYTF. The CDR3 DNA reads as TGCGCCAGCAGCTCCTTGGACAGTTATGGCTACACCTTC.

V gene TRBV4-2 combines with J gene TRBJ1-5, with TRBD1 matching 8 bases. The CDR3 sequence is 17 residues long. Germline-derived CDR1 and CDR2 are LGHNA and YNFKEQ. Trimming took 0 bases from V and 2 from J; bases not matched to a gene: 6. DNA for the CDR3: TGTGCCAGCAGCCAAGATCCCAGGGGGCTGGGCAATCAGCCCCAGCATTTT. Its translation: CASSQDPRGLGNQPQHF.